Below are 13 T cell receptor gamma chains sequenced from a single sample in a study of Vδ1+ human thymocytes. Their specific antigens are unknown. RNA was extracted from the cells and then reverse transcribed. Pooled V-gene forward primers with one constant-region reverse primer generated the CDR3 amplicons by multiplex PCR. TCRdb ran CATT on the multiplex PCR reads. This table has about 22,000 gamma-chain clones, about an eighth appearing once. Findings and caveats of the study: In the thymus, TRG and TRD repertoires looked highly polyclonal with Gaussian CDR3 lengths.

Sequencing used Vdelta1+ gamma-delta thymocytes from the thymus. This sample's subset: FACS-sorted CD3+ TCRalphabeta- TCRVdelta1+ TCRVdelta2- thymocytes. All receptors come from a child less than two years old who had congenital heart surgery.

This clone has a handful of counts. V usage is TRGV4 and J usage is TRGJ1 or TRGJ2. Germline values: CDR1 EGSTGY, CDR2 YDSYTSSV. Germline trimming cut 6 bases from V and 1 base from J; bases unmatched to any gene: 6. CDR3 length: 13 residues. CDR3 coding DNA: TGTGCCACCTGGACACCAAATTATTATAAGAAACTCTTT. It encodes CATWTPNYYKKLF.

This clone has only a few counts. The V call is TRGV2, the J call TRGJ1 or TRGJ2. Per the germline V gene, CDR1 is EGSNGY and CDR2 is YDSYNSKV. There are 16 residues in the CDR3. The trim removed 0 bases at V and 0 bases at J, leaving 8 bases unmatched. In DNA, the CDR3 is TGTGCCACCTGGGACGGGCCGTCCCCGAATTATTATAAGAAACTCTTT. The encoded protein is CATWDGPSPNYYKKLF.

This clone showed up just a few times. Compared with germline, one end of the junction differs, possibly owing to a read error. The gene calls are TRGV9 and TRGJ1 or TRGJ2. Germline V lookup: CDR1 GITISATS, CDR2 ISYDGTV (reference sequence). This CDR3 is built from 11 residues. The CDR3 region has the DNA TGTGCCTTGTGGGAGGGACATAAGAAACTTTTT. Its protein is CALWEGHKKLF.

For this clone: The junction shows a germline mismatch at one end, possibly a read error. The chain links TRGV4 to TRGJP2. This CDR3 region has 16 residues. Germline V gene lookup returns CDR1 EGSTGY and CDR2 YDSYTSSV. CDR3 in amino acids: CAAWNGVYSSDWIKTF. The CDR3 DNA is TGTGCCGCCTGGAATGGAGTATATAGTAGTGATTGGATCAAGACGTTT.

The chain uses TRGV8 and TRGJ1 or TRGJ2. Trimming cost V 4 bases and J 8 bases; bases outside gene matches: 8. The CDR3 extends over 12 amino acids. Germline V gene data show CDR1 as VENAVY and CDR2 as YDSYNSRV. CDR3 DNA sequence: TGTGCCACCTGGGACTCAATGAATAAGAAACTCTTT. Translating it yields CATWDSMNKKLF.

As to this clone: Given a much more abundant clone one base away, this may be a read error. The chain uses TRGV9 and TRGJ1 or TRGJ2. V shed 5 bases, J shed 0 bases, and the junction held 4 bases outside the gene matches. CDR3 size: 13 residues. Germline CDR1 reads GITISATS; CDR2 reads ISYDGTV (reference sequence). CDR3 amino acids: CALWGANYYKKLF. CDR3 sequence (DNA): TGTGCCTTGTGGGGGGCGAATTATTATAAGAAACTCTTT.

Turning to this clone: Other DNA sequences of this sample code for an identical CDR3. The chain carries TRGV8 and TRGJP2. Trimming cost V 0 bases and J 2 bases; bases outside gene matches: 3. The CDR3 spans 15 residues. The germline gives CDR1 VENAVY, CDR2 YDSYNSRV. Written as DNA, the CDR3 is TGTGCCACCTGGGATAGGCCCAGTAGTGATTGGATCAAGACGTTT. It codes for CATWDRPSSDWIKTF.

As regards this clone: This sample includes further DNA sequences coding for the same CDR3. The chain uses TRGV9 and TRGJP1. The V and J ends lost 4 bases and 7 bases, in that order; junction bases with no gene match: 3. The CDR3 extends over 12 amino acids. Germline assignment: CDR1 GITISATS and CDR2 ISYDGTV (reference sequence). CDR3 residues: CALWEDGWFKIF. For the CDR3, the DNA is TGTGCCTTGTGGGAAGATGGTTGGTTCAAGATATTT.

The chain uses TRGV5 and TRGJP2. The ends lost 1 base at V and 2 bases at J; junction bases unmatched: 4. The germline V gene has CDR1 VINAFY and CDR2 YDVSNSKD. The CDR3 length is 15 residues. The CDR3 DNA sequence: TGTGCCACCTGGGACAGCCCCAGTAGTGATTGGATCAAGACGTTT. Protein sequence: CATWDSPSSDWIKTF.

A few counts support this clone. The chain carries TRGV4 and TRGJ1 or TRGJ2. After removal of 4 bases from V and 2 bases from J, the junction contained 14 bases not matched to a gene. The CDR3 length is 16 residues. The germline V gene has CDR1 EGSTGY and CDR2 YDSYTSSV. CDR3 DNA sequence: TGTGCCACCTGGGACGGGCAGGGGTGGTATTATTATAAGAAACTCTTT. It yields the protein CATWDGQGWYYYKKLF.

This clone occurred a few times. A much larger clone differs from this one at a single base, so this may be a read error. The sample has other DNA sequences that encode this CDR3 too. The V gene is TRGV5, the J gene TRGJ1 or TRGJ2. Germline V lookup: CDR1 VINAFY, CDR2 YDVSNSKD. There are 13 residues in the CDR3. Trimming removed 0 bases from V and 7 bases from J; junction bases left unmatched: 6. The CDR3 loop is CATWDRPWYKKLF. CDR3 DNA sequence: TGTGCCACCTGGGACAGGCCTTGGTATAAGAAACTCTTT.

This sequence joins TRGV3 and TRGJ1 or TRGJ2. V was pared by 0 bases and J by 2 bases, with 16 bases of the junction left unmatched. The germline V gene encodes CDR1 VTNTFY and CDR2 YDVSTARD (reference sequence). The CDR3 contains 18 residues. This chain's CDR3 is CATWDRRAPQRDYYKKLF. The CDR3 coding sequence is TGTGCCACCTGGGACAGGCGGGCACCCCAAAGAGATTATTATAAGAAACTCTTT.

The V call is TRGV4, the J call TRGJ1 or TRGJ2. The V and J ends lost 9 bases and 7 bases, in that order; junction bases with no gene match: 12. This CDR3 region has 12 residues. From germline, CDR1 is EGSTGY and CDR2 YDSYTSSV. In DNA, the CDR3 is TGTGCCACCCGGAACGGGTGCTATAAGAAACTCTTT. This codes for CATRNGCYKKLF.